The clone carrying this TCR beta chain showed up just a few times. Its target is unknown. Data came from immunoSEQ multiplex PCR; TCRdb stores just in-frame clones and leaves some out. Found here are fewer than 650,000 clones, about 79% of them singletons; the top ten hold over 10%. Germline V lookup: CDR1 SEHNR, CDR2 FQNEAQ (reference sequence). There are 13 residues in the CDR3. V was cut by 5 bases and J by 3 bases, with 10 bases left in between. The sample originates from a study of shared clonotypes between healthy human individuals. Findings of the study overall: Sharing of clonotypes among donors was expected to vary with sequencing depth.

Samples left unsorted employed around 95 million PBMCs for genomic DNA. Sequenced material: PBMCs. V usage is TRBV7-9 and J usage is TRBJ1-2; weak D call: TRBD1 (6 bases). The TCR originated in a woman between 40 and 55 years old in good health. Some clones in this sample may be carry-over from other donors' samples. CDR3 protein: CASSPRTDYGYTF. The CDR3 DNA sequence: TGTGCCAGCAGCCCTCGGACAGACTATGGCTACACCTTC.